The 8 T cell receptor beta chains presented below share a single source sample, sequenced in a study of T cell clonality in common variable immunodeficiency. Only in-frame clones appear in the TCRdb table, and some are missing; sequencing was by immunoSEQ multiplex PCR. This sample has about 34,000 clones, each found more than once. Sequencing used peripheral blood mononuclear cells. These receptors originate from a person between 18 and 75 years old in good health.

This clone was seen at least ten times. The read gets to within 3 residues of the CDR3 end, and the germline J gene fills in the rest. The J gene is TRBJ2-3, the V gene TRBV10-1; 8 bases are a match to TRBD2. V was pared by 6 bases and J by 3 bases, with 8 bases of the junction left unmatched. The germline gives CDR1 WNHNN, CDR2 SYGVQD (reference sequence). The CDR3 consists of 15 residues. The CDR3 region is CASRPAGALTDTQYF. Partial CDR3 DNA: TGCGCCAGCAGACCAGCGGGAGCATTAACAGATACG.

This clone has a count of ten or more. CDR3 DNA (partial): TGCGCCAGCAGCTTTCTCGGACTAGCGGGAGAAAAGAGTAGGAGCTCCTACGAG. It encodes CASSFLGLAGEKSRSSYE. The CDR3, in full, reads CASSFLGLAGEKSRSSYEQYF. This chain links TRBV5-1 with TRBJ2-7; 13 bases are shared with TRBD2. The read is 3 residues too short to cover the CDR3 end, so that end is filled in from the germline J gene. Germline V gene data show CDR1 as SGHRS and CDR2 as YFSETQ. Germline trimming cut 2 bases from V and 0 bases from J; bases unmatched to any gene: 17. CDR3 length: 21 residues. The entire variable domain, with the rest obtained from reference TRBV5-1 and TRBJ2-7, is as follows: KAGVTQTPRYLIKTRGQQVTLSCSPISGHRSVSWYQQTPGQGLQFLFEYFSETQRNKGNFPGRFSGRQFSNSRSEMNVSTLELGDSALYLCASSFLGLAGEKSRSSYEQYFGPGTRLTVT.

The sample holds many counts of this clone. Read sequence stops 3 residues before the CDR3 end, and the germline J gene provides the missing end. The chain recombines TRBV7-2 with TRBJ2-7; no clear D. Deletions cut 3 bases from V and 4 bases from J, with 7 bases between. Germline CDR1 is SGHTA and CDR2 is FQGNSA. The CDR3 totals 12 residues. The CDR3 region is CASSFISYEQYF. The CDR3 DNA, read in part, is TGTGCCAGCAGCTTTATTAGTTACGAG.

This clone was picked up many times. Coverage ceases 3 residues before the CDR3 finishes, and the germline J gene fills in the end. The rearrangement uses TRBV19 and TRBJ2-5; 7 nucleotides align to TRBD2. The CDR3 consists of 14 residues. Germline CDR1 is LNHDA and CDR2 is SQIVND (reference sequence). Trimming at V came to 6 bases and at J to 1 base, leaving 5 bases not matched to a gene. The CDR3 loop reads CASSLAAFQETQYF. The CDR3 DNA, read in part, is TGTGCCAGTAGCCTAGCGGCATTCCAAGAGACC.

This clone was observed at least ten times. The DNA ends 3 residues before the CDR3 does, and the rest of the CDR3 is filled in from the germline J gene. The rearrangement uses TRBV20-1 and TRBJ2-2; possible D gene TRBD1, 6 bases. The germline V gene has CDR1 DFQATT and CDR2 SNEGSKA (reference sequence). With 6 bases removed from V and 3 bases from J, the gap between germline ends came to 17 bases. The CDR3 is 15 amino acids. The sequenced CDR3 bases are TGCAGTGCCCACCAAAGGCAGGGGTACACCGGGGAG. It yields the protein CSAHQRQGYTGE. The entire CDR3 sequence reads CSAHQRQGYTGELFF.

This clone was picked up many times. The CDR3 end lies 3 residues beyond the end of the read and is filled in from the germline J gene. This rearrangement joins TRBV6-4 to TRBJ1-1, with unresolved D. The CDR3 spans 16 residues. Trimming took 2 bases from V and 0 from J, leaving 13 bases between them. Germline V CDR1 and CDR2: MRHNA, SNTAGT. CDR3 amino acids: CASSDPVGSVNTEAFF. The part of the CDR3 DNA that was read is TGTGCCAGCAGTGACCCGGTAGGGTCTGTGAACACTGAA.

CDR3 DNA, as far as it was read: TGCAGTGCCTTACTAGGTGGGACAGTGAACACTGAA. This sequence encodes CSALLGGTVNTE. The CDR3 as a whole reads CSALLGGTVNTEAFF. V gene TRBV20-1 combines with J gene TRBJ1-1, with 7 bases matching TRBD1. The DNA ends 3 residues before the CDR3 does, and the rest of the CDR3 is filled in from the germline J gene. The CDR3 is made up of 15 amino acids. Germline V gene sequence: CDR1 DFQATT, CDR2 SNEGSKA (reference sequence). With V trimmed by 6 bases and J by 0 bases, 10 bases remained unmatched.

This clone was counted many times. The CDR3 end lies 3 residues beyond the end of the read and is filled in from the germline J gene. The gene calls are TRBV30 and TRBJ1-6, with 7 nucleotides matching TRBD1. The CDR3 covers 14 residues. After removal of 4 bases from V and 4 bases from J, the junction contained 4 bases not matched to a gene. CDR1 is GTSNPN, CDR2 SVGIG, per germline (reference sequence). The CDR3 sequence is CAWNPTGYNSPLHF. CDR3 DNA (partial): TGTGCCTGGAATCCGACAGGGTATAATTCACCC.